The 23 T cell receptor beta chains presented below share a single source sample, sequenced in a study of CXCR3-negative and CXCR3-positive naive CD8 T cells. Preparation of TRB cDNA libraries relied on 5' RACE carrying UMI labels. TCRdb reprocessed the 5' RACE reads; each CDR3 protein has one entry and no DNA is given. The ten most abundant clones cover 0.45% to 0.6% of a sample with some 130,000 distinct CDR3 sequences. What was sequenced was naive CXCR3- CD8+ T cells from blood. Subset defined: CD45RO-CCR7+CD27+CD95- naive CD8+ T cells lacking CXCR3 (TNR3-). The receptor set was obtained from a human donor in good health. Some clones in this sample may be carry-over from other donors' samples.

This sequence joins TRBV18 and TRBJ2-3. Germline V gives CDR1 KGHSH, CDR2 LQKENI. This CDR3 comprises 13 residues. The CDR3 reads CASSPPYTDTQYF.

The CDR3 sequence: CASSRLNTGELFF. This rearrangement joins TRBV7-6 to TRBJ2-2. This CDR3 comprises 13 residues. CDR1 SGHVS and CDR2 FNYEAQ come from the germline V gene.

V and J are TRBV7-9 and TRBJ2-7; TCRdb calls TRBD1, which cannot be checked without DNA. From germline, CDR1 is SEHNR and CDR2 FQNEAQ (reference sequence). The CDR3 contains 14 residues. The CDR3 loop is CASRQWPGDYEQYF.

The CDR3 protein is CSARDLGGGDSYEQYF. The chain couples TRBV20-1 to TRBJ2-7; there is no DNA to check the TCRdb D call of TRBD1. This CDR3 contains 16 residues. Germline assignment: CDR1 DFQATT and CDR2 SNEGSKA (reference sequence).

The rearrangement joins TRBV7-2 to TRBJ2-1. The CDR3 loop spans 14 amino acids. Per germline, CDR1 SGHTA and CDR2 FQGNSA. The CDR3 is CASSLYDDYNEQFF.

The gene calls are TRBV12-3 or TRBV12-4 and TRBJ2-3; absent DNA, TCRdb's TRBD2 call cannot be checked. The CDR3 consists of 13 residues. CDR3 in amino acids: CASSRDYPDTQYF.

The J gene is TRBJ1-2, the V gene TRBV6-6. The CDR3 has 13 residues. Germline CDR1 is MNHNY and CDR2 is SVGAGI (reference sequence). The CDR3: CASMEGADYGYTF.

V and J are TRBV7-9 and TRBJ1-5. The germline V gene has CDR1 SEHNR and CDR2 FQNEAQ (reference sequence). The CDR3 has 13 residues. The CDR3 here is CASSPNLSQPQHF.

J is TRBJ2-1 and V is TRBV20-1; TCRdb names TRBD1, which stays unverified in the absence of DNA. The CDR3 has 15 residues. Germline CDR1 is DFQATT and CDR2 is SNEGSKA (reference sequence). The chain's CDR3 is CSADLSRLAQGEQFF.

V usage is TRBV6-2 or TRBV6-3 and J usage is TRBJ2-5. Germline CDR1 MNHEY, CDR2 SVGEGT. The CDR3 runs to 13 residues. CDR3: CASSYSVRETQYF.

The gene calls are TRBV5-1 and TRBJ2-3; without DNA, the TCRdb call of TRBD2 cannot be checked. Germline V gives CDR1 SGHRS, CDR2 YFSETQ. There are 13 residues in the CDR3. This chain's CDR3 is CASRLDLRDAQYF.

V is TRBV27 and J is TRBJ1-1; TCRdb designates TRBD1, a call that cannot be tested without DNA. Germline V gene sequence: CDR1 MNHEY, CDR2 SMNVEV (reference sequence). This CDR3 spans 16 amino acids. The CDR3 region is CASALRGWLENTEAFF.

This rearrangement joins TRBV4-1 to TRBJ2-5. Looked up from germline, CDR1 is MGHRA and CDR2 is YSYEKL. This CDR3 contains 14 residues. The CDR3 spells CASSPRQFQETQYF.

CDR3 loop: CASSSTKSSYNEQFF. J is TRBJ2-1 and V is TRBV7-9; TCRdb's D call of TRBD2 is untestable without DNA. CDR1 SEHNR and CDR2 FQNEAQ come from the germline V gene (reference sequence). The CDR3 spans 15 residues.

The CDR3 loop is CASSPRTPQNLEQYF. The chain recombines TRBV18 with TRBJ2-7; as DNA is missing, the TRBD2 call by TCRdb cannot be tested. Per germline, CDR1 KGHSH and CDR2 LQKENI. The CDR3 sequence is 15 residues long.

The chain links TRBV7-8 to TRBJ2-1; no DNA is available, so the TRBD1 call from TCRdb remains unchecked. Germline values: CDR1 SGHVS, CDR2 FQNEAQ. The CDR3 spans 18 residues. The CDR3 sequence: CASSLDGARDSSYNEQFF. The full variable domain, in which reference TRBV7-8 and TRBJ2-1 provide the parts outside the CDR3, is GAGVSQSPRYKVAKRGQDVALRCDPISGHVSLFWYQQALGQGPEFLTYFQNEAQLDKSGLPSDRFFAERPEGSVSTLKIQRTQQEDSAVYLCASSLDGARDSSYNEQFFGPGTRLTVL.

This chain links TRBV4-1 with TRBJ1-1; the D gene TCRdb calls, TRBD1, cannot be checked with no DNA. The CDR3 has 16 amino acids. Per the germline V gene, CDR1 is MGHRA and CDR2 is YSYEKL. The CDR3 is CASSQDPSGGNTEAFF.

The chain carries TRBV12-3 or TRBV12-4 and TRBJ1-2. CDR3 size: 13 residues. This CDR3 reads CASSLTANYGYTF.

The chain carries TRBV7-8 and TRBJ2-3; as DNA is missing, the TRBD2 call by TCRdb cannot be tested. The germline V gene has CDR1 SGHVS and CDR2 FQNEAQ. CDR3 length: 21 amino acids. This CDR3 is CASSLILYSGGSSTGTDTQYF.

The gene calls are TRBV21-1 and TRBJ2-3; without DNA, the TCRdb call of TRBD1 cannot be checked. TRBV21-1 is reported as a pseudogene. The CDR3 spans 14 residues. The CDR3 sequence: CASSLPLLTDTQYF.

This rearrangement joins TRBV11-3 to TRBJ2-7; TCRdb picks TRBD1, but there is no DNA to check that call. The CDR3 loop spans 14 amino acids. In germline, CDR1 is SGHNT, CDR2 YENEEA. The CDR3 spells CASSSRDQGSEQYF.

The V gene is TRBV27, the J gene TRBJ1-5; TCRdb returns TRBD1, unconfirmable since there is no DNA. CDR3 length: 14 amino acids. The germline gives CDR1 MNHEY, CDR2 SMNVEV (reference sequence). The CDR3 loop reads CASSLIGRDQPQHF.

The chain uses TRBV7-6 and TRBJ2-5; lacking DNA, the TRBD2 call made by TCRdb goes unchecked. Germline V gives CDR1 SGHVS, CDR2 FNYEAQ. This CDR3 spans 14 amino acids. CDR3 residues: CASSLGWGRETQYF.